This T cell receptor (beta chain) originates from a study of post-analysis software for immune sequencing data. Study-wide findings and caveats: Roughly 5 TRBV segments occurring more often in patients than controls included TRBV5-6, TRBV5-1 and TRBV20-1.

Prepared libraries of TCR beta cDNA carried unique molecular identifiers. A single record per CDR3 protein comes from TCRdb applying MiXCR to the PCR reads. This repertoire shows hundreds of thousands of distinct CDR3 sequences, less than 35% found once; its top ten account for around 0.55%. Details on this clonotype: Its specificity is not known.

V was cut by 5 bases and J by 8 bases, with 15 bases left in between. The germline V gene has CDR1 SGHAT and CDR2 FQNNGV. The CDR3 runs 13 residues. Sequencing used blood. This TCR was sampled from a girl aged 10 to 17 with multiple sclerosis. The chain couples TRBV11-2 to TRBJ1-1; perhaps TRBD1 as D (6 bases). The CDR3 reads CASSLARGREAFF. Here the CDR3 DNA reads TGTGCCAGCAGCCTTGCCAGGGGTCGAGAAGCTTTCTTT.